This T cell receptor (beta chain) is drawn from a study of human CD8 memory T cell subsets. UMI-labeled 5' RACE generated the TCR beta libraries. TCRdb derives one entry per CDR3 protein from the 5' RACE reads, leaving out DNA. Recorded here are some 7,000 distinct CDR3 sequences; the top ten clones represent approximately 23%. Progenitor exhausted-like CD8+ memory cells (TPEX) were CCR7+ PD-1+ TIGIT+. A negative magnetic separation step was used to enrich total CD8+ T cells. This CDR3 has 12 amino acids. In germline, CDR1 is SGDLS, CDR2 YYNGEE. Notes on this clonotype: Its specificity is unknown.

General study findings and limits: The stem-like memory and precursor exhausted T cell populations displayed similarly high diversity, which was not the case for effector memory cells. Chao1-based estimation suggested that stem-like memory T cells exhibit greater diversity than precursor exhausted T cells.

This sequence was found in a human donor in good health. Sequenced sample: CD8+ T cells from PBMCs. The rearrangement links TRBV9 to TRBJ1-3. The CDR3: CASSLGTNTIYF.